The 17 T cell receptor beta chains below all came from one sample that was sequenced in a study of blood T cell repertoires in COVID-19. Using immunoSEQ multiplex PCR, the repertoire was profiled, and TCRdb retains in-frame clones only, with some absent. The table lists some 90,000 clones, 89% of them singletons. Sequencing was performed on peripheral blood. These receptors were taken from an elderly woman with active COVID-19.

The V call is TRBV28, the J call TRBJ2-2, with TRBD2 matching over 8 bases. V gave up 6 bases and J gave up 5 bases; unmatched junction bases: 14. The CDR3 loop spans 17 amino acids. CDR1 MDHEN and CDR2 SYDVKM come from the germline V gene. The CDR3 DNA reads TGTGCCAGCAGACCATCCAGCGGGAGCCCCGGGACCGGGGAGCTGTTTTTT. This encodes CASRPSSGSPGTGELFF.

The V call is TRBV3-1 (or the pseudogene TRBV3-2), the J call TRBJ1-3; D perhaps matches TRBD1 (6 bases). CDR3 size: 17 residues. V lost 2 bases and J lost 0, with 14 bases in between. The germline gives CDR1 LGHDT, CDR2 YNNKEL (reference sequence). CDR3 coding DNA: TGTGCCAGCAGCCAACCCATTACAGGGCGCTCTGGAAACACCATATATTTT. Its protein is CASSQPITGRSGNTIYF.

This clone has just a few counts. The chain links TRBV30 to TRBJ1-2, with 9 bases fitting TRBD1. Trimming cost V 4 bases and J 8 bases; bases outside gene matches: 5. Per the germline V gene, CDR1 is GTSNPN and CDR2 is SVGIG (reference sequence). The CDR3 runs to 12 residues. The CDR3 coding sequence is TGTGCCTGGACGGGACAGGGTGGCGGCTACACCTTC. Translated, it gives CAWTGQGGGYTF.

The chain combines TRBV19 with TRBJ2-6; 7 positions match TRBD1. V was pared by 9 bases and J by 0 bases, with 8 bases of the junction left unmatched. The CDR3 is 16 amino acids. Germline CDR1 is LNHDA and CDR2 is SQIVND (reference sequence). CDR3 in amino acids: CASNRGPNSGANVLTF. In DNA, the CDR3 is TGTGCCAGCAACAGGGGTCCAAACTCTGGGGCCAACGTCCTGACTTTC.

V is TRBV10-3 and J is TRBJ2-3; no firm D call. The CDR3 totals 12 residues. Trimming took off 6 bases at V and 3 bases at J, with 7 bases between the two ends. Looked up from germline, CDR1 is ENHRY and CDR2 is SYGVKD. CDR3 sequence (DNA): TGTGCCATCAGCGCGTTTACAGATACGCAGTATTTT. Translating it yields CAISAFTDTQYF.

This sequence joins TRBV15 and TRBJ2-1, with a possible D match to TRBD1 (6 bases). Germline V gene sequence: CDR1 LNHNV, CDR2 YYDKDF (reference sequence). There are 17 residues in the CDR3. V lost 4 bases, J lost 7 bases, and 23 bases lay in between. CDR3 in amino acids: CATSKGEKSWARNEQFF. CDR3 coding DNA: TGTGCCACCAGCAAGGGGGAGAAGTCTTGGGCGAGGAATGAGCAGTTCTTC. The full variable domain, completed using reference TRBV15 and TRBJ2-1, is DAMVIQNPRYQVTQFGKPVTLSCSQTLNHNVMYWYQQKSSQAPKLLFHYYDKDFNNEADTPDNFQSRRPNTSFCFLDIRSPGLGDTAMYLCATSKGEKSWARNEQFFGPGTRLTVL.

The rearrangement links TRBV7-2 to TRBJ2-7; 11 bases map to TRBD2. Germline CDR1 is SGHTA and CDR2 is FQGNSA. The V and J ends lost 1 base and 2 bases, in that order; junction bases with no gene match: 13. CDR3 length: 19 residues. The CDR3 loop reads CASSLVSVLAGGTTYEQYF. CDR3 nucleotide sequence: TGTGCCAGCAGCTTAGTGTCGGTCCTAGCGGGAGGAACGACCTACGAGCAGTACTTC.

This clone is a singleton in its sample. V is TRBV6-5 and J is TRBJ2-1; 11 positions match TRBD2. J was trimmed by 7 bases and V by 6 bases; bases with no gene match: 8. This CDR3 contains 15 residues. CDR1 and CDR2 (germline): MNHEY, SVGAGI. DNA of the CDR3: TGTGCCAGCAGCTTCACTAGCGGGAGCCAGAATGAGCAGTTCTTC. This sequence encodes CASSFTSGSQNEQFF.

This chain uses TRBV12-5 with TRBJ2-5, with 11 positions matching TRBD1. V shed 6 bases, J shed 4 bases, and the junction held 7 bases outside the gene matches. Germline V gene data show CDR1 as LGHNT and CDR2 as FRNRAP. The CDR3 consists of 15 residues. CDR3: CASGRGQGAGETQYF. The CDR3 region has the DNA TGTGCTAGTGGGAGAGGACAGGGGGCTGGAGAGACCCAGTACTTC.

The chain employs TRBV29-1 and TRBJ2-1; 10 nucleotides line up with TRBD2. Germline V lookup: CDR1 SQVTM, CDR2 ANQGSEA. The CDR3 consists of 13 residues. Trimming took 0 bases from V and 12 from J; bases not matched to a gene: 5. The CDR3 protein is CSVEEEAGGVQFF. The DNA for the CDR3 is TGCAGCGTTGAAGAAGAAGCGGGGGGGGTGCAGTTCTTC.

The rearrangement links TRBV9 to TRBJ2-1, with TRBD2 identical over 11 bases. The CDR3 loop spans 17 amino acids. Trimming at V came to 0 bases and at J to 5 bases, leaving 7 bases not matched to a gene. Per the germline V gene, CDR1 is SGDLS and CDR2 is YYNGEE. The CDR3 region is CASSVALAGGGDNEQFF. In nucleotides, the CDR3 is TGTGCCAGCAGCGTAGCGCTAGCGGGAGGTGGCGACAATGAGCAGTTCTTC.

The chain recombines TRBV5-4 with TRBJ2-1; D may be TRBD1 (6 bases). Trimming pared 5 bases from V and 6 bases from J, leaving 15 bases between. The CDR3 runs 14 residues. Germline V gene data show CDR1 as SGHNT and CDR2 as YYREEE (reference sequence). The CDR3 nucleotides read TGTGCCAGCAGTATGACAGGACCTATCAATGAGCAGTTCTTC. Protein: CASSMTGPINEQFF.

The chain uses TRBV28 and TRBJ2-7; 9 positions agree with TRBD1. V was pared by 6 bases and J by 1 base, with 7 bases of the junction left unmatched. Looked up from germline, CDR1 is MDHEN and CDR2 is SYDVKM. This CDR3 is built from 15 residues. The CDR3, as DNA: TGTGCCAGCAGCAGCTCCGGACAGGGGTCCTACGAGCAGTACTTC. Translation: CASSSSGQGSYEQYF.

This chain links TRBV3-1 (or the pseudogene TRBV3-2) with TRBJ2-5; the match to TRBD2 covers 12 bases. The CDR3 is made up of 15 amino acids. Trimming removed 5 bases from V and 5 bases from J; junction bases left unmatched: 6. Looked up from germline, CDR1 is LGHDT and CDR2 is YNNKEL (reference sequence). The CDR3 loop reads CASSTRLAGVETQYF. In DNA, the CDR3 is TGTGCCAGCAGCACCCGACTAGCGGGAGTTGAGACCCAGTACTTC.

This sequence joins TRBV18 and TRBJ2-7; 11 nucleotides align to TRBD1. Germline CDR1 and CDR2: KGHSH and LQKENI. The CDR3 is 16 amino acids. J lost 0 bases, V lost 4 bases, and 5 bases had no gene match. CDR3 in amino acids: CASSQSGTGGSYEQYF. The CDR3 region has the DNA TGTGCCAGCTCACAATCCGGGACAGGGGGCTCCTACGAGCAGTACTTC.

The V call is TRBV3-1 (or the pseudogene TRBV3-2), the J call TRBJ2-4; 9 nucleotides match TRBD2. The germline V gene has CDR1 LGHDT and CDR2 YNNKEL (reference sequence). The CDR3 consists of 17 residues. The CDR3 DNA reads as TGTCCCCAACTCACATGTAGCGGGAGTCTAGCCAAAAACATTCAGTACTTC. Translated: CPQLTCSGSLAKNIQYF.

The gene calls are TRBV29-1 and TRBJ1-1; tentative D call: TRBD1 (5 bases). This CDR3 has 14 amino acids. The V end was cut by 0 bases, the J end by 9 bases, with 17 bases between. Germline CDR1 reads SQVTM; CDR2 reads ANQGSEA. The chain's CDR3 is CSVEDRGRARQAFF. The CDR3 nucleotides read TGCAGCGTTGAAGATCGGGGGAGGGCTCGGCAAGCTTTCTTT.